This TCR beta chain was sequenced in a study of cytomegalovirus exposure and HLA in healthy donors (dated by TCRdb to about 2017). Turning to the overall study: An earlier analysis of approximately 640 of the donors reported about 290 Gb of sequence data and 100 million to 130 million unique TCR beta sequences from about 179 million T cells. Approximately 310 gigabases of sequencing data and approximately 80 million unique TCR sequences were included in an early release covering roughly 600 HLA-typed donors. Of the roughly 400 genotyped donors, roughly 85% fell in the genetic ancestry cluster associated with self-reported Caucasian donors. The study aimed to test whether signatures of past pathogen exposure could be identified by cataloging public T cell receptors. The study used immunosequencing to profile the T cell repertoires of several hundred subjects and linked those repertoires to cytomegalovirus serostatus. Besides the first cohort of roughly 640 subjects, a separate validation cohort made up of over 100 different subjects was used. To predict cytomegalovirus infection status, the study brought together high-throughput TCR immunosequencing, statistical association of individual TCRs with disease status, and machine learning. A later analysis re-examined previously published TCR beta repertoires from more than 600 donors and added high-resolution HLA genotyping to investigate patterns of TCR occurrence. In the later analysis, no new phenotypic data were used to find candidate immune exposures; instead, reliance was placed on TCR beta sequences and their occurrence across donors. To decide whether each TCR beta V gene segment behaved as functional or pseudogenic, an earlier analysis of some 600 of the donors relied on high-throughput TCR beta sequencing. Donor age, sex, ethnicity and CMV serostatus were collected together with the repertoire data. A later genetic analysis used genome-wide SNP genotypes for about 65% of the 666 donors, treating that subset as a discovery cohort. Every repertoire in the discovery cohort had been generated on one and the same sequencing platform. Both class I and class II loci were covered by HLA typing, at four-digit resolution. Typing coverage varied by locus: roughly 629-630 donors for A, B, C, DRB1 and DQB1; about 520 for DQA1; more than 600 for DPA1; 450 to 480 for DPB1. Several DR-DQ haplotypes were treated as single units for association and clustering because of strong linkage in the cohort. Among 398 genotyped donors of the cohort, an average of about 240,000 unique TCR beta nucleotide sequences was sequenced per donor, of which 15% to 20% were non-productive.

Note on this clone: Its antigen has not been determined. No much larger clone is present one base from it, and per-base qualities are unavailable.

Results the study describes overall, beyond this receptor: In this cohort, only TCR beta chains were sequenced, and detectable features were limited by the absence of alpha or paired-chain data. The classifier was reported to diagnose cytomegalovirus status with high specificity and sensitivity in both the original cohort and the validation cohort. A further reported finding was that TCR beta sequences accurately predicted the HLA-A and HLA-B alleles for most subjects in the first cohort. A later analysis found that most CMV-associated TCR beta chains appeared HLA-restricted, with HLA associations seemingly driven largely by CMV exposure. A total of 150 or so TCR beta chains were listed by the study as associated with cytomegalovirus. Broadly in line with IMGT annotations, most TCR beta V segments showed up in productive rearrangements about 90% or about 30% of the time in an earlier analysis of around 550 of the donors. Immune exposure information for the cohort was limited to CMV serostatus. A later analysis reported that several top co-occurrence clusters appeared linked to parvovirus B19, influenza, CMV and Epstein-Barr virus. Compared with the roughly 720-donor mean, donors in an Asian-associated ancestry cluster had fewer N-insertions in productive TCRs, according to a later genetic analysis. A later genetic analysis associated a missense DCLRE1C variant with V-gene and J-gene trimming of TCR beta chains, and an independent cohort replicated the association. In a later analysis, TCR association rates were found to vary across HLA loci, with the most associated TCRs seen for DRB1 alleles and the fewest for HLA-C alleles. A later analysis found that HLA-associated TCR beta chains were more clonally expanded and had lower generation probabilities than equally common non-associated chains. Because HLA typing was unavailable for some donors at each locus, only the typed subset was used in association tests. When HLA alleles, especially DR and DQ, strongly co-occurred, attributing TCR associations to individual alleles was difficult. The presence/absence analyses assumed that sequencing depth was roughly uniform across donors, and that assumption may not be true. Specific HLA alleles were associated with over 15,000 TCR beta sequences at a false discovery rate of 0.05 in a later analysis. Three of the identified cytomegalovirus-associated TCR beta chains were confirmed in vitro to be specific for cytomegalovirus antigens. Correlated functional status among segregating V segments might be attributable to linkage disequilibrium, but an unknown experimental factor could not be ruled out. The authors suggested that the approach could potentially be generalized to other disease states and immunological phenotypes. Across donors, most TCR sequences were observed very rarely, whereas some public TCRs were present in many individuals. A group of highly shared sequence variants was considered likely to be a technical artifact of the sequencing pipeline. Because counts were too low, approximately 18 rarely observed V segments, including chromosome 9 orphons, were excluded from the earlier analysis of under 650 of the donors.

The cohort consisted of 666 healthy bone marrow donors. At the time of sampling, every cohort member was nominally healthy, though immune exposures that went unrecorded were likely present. The donor was CMV seronegative and belonged to the group of approximately 320 seronegative cohort members. Each donor provided a peripheral blood sample, and peripheral blood mononuclear cells were used for TCR beta sequencing. The Qiagen DNeasy Blood Extraction Kit was used to extract genomic DNA from the blood cell samples. Receptors were amplified or captured by the immunoSEQ multiplex PCR assay. The multiplex PCR relied on a mix of 60 forward primers for TCR Vbeta segments and 13 reverse primers for TCR Jbeta segments. The CDR3 region of rearranged TCR beta genes was amplified from genomic DNA by a multiplex PCR assay. On the Illumina HiSeq System, the amplified TCR beta libraries were sequenced as 87-base-pair reads. The paper's processing steps were these. A later analysis counted about 80 million unique TCR beta chains across the 640 or so repertoires, and roughly 10 million of these chains were shared by at least two donors. Raw reads were error-corrected and collapsed into unique sequences by a nearest-neighbor algorithm in which closely related sequences were merged to remove PCR and sequencing errors. CDR3 sequences were aligned to IMGT reference sequences to assign V, D and J gene segments. For a sequence to be retained, a match of at least six nucleotides was required to both a V gene segment and a J gene segment. A rearrangement counted as productive if the CDR3 had no stop codons and remained in frame with V and J, and every other rearrangement counted as non-productive. Following IMGT convention, CDR3 was defined as the stretch from the second conserved V-encoded cysteine to the conserved J-encoded phenylalanine. The earlier analysis of 500 to 750 of the donors excluded any sequence lacking an unambiguous match to a single V gene segment. An earlier analysis of 550 to 650 of the donors classified V segments as functional when productive rearrangements were above 56.7% and as segregating when the standard deviation between donors was above 5%. A statistical classification framework was built to diagnose cytomegalovirus status from the catalog of TCR beta chain sequences. V and J gene assignment, in a later analysis, came from comparing TCR nucleotide sequences with IMGT/GENE-DB human TR gene sequences. In a later analysis, CDR3 sequences and most-parsimonious VDJ recombination scenarios were assigned using the TCRdist pipeline. A later analysis defined each TCR beta chain by its CDR3 amino acid sequence plus V-gene family, and excluded reads lacking a unique V-gene family. As a way to deal with suspected cross-contamination and a sequencing artifact, a later analysis dropped under 600 nucleotide sequences that were highly shared and had low generation probability. A later analysis calculated a clonal expansion index for each public chain from normalized within-repertoire ranks of inferred template counts. In a later analysis, generation probabilities were computed with a VDJ recombination model fitted to out-of-frame rearrangements, and the resulting probabilities were checked against IGoR. In a later analysis, hypergeometric tests were used to score TCR-TCR, TCR-HLA and TCR-CMV co-occurrence, with a repertoire-size bias correction applied to TCR pairs. To estimate false discovery rates, a later analysis permuted the HLA or CMV assignments 20 times. In a later analysis, co-occurring TCRs were grouped with DBSCAN, and TCRdist sequence similarity was added when clustering was performed within HLA-allele-positive subsets. Repertoires with fewer than 30,000 or more than 120,000 public chains, plus five repertoires with anomalous nucleotide sharing, were excluded from co-occurrence clustering. What TCRdb holds here is the immuneACCESS table cut down to in-frame rearrangements. Part of the clones is not present; checked against another copy, under half of the missing clones reflect an unresolved V gene, and the others are unexplained. V, J and clone size reflect that table, while D and trimming were determined from the DNA. This sample lists more than 130,000 clones; over 75% were detected once. Under 2.5% of the sample is taken by the ten largest.

The sequence came from a man in his thirties or forties in good health and CMV-seronegative. What was sequenced was PBMCs.

The sequenced DNA: TGTGCCAGCAGTTTAGTCAGGGCCACCGGGGAGCTGTTTTTT. Translated, it gives CASSLVRATGELFF. This chain is built from TRBV28 and TRBJ2-2; a tentative D match to TRBD1 spans 5 bases. From the cysteine up to the phenylalanine, the CDR3 has a length of 14 residues. Only the CDR3 DNA stays, 42 bases, in frame from base 1. CDR1 and CDR2, looked up from the germline V gene, are MDHEN and SYDVKM. V loses 2 bases, J loses 4 bases, and the germline ends lie 8 bases apart.